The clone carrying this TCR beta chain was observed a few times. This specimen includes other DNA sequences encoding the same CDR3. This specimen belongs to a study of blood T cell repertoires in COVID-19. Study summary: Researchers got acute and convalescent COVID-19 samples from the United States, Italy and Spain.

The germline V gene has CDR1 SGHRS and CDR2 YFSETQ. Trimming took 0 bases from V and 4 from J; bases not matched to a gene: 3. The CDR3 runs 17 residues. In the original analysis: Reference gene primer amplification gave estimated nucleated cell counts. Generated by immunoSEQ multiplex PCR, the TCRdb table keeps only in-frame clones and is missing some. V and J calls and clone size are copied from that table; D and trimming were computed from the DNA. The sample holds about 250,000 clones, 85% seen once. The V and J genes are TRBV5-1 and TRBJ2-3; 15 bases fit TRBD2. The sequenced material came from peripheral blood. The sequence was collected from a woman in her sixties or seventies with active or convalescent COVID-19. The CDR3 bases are TGCGCCAGCAGCTTGGCGGGACTAGCGGGGGGTCCAGATACGCAGTATTTT. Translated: CASSLAGLAGGPDTQYF.